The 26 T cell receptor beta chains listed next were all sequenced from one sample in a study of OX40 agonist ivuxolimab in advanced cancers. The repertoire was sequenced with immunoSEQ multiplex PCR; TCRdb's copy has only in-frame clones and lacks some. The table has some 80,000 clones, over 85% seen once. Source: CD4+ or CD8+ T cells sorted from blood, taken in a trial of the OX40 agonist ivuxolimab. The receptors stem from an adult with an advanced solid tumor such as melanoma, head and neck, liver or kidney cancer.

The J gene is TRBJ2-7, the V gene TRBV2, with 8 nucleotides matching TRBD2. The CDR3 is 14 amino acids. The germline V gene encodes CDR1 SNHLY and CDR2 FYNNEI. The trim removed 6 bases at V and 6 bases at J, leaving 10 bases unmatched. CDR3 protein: CASSPGLVLPEQYF. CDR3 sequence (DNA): TGTGCCAGCAGCCCGGGACTAGTCCTCCCCGAGCAGTACTTC.

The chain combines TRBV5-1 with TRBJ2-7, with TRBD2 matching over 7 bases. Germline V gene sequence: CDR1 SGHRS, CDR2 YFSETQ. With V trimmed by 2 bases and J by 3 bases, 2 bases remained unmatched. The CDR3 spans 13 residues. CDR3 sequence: CASSLGDYYEQYF. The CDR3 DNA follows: TGCGCCAGCAGCTTAGGGGACTACTACGAGCAGTACTTC.

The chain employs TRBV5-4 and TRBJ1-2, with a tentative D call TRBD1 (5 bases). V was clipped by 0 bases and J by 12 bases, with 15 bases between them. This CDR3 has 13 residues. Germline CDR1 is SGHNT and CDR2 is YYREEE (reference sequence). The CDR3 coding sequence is TGTGCCAGCAGCTTGGGGAAGACAGCCAGCGACACCTTC. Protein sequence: CASSLGKTASDTF.

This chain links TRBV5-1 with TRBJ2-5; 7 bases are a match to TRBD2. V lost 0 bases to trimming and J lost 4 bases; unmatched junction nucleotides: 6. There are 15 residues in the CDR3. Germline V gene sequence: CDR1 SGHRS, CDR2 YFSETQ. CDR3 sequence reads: CASSLEGRGRETQYF. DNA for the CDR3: TGCGCCAGCAGCTTGGAGGGCCGCGGGAGAGAGACCCAGTACTTC.

The CDR3 spells CASSYLQGAGEQYF. The DNA of the CDR3 is TGTGCCAGCAGTTACTTACAGGGGGCGGGTGAGCAGTACTTC. The chain joins TRBV6-5 to TRBJ2-7; 9 bases are a match to TRBD1. V shed 1 base, J shed 7 bases, and the junction held 5 bases outside the gene matches. This CDR3 contains 14 residues. Germline V lookup: CDR1 MNHEY, CDR2 SVGAGI.

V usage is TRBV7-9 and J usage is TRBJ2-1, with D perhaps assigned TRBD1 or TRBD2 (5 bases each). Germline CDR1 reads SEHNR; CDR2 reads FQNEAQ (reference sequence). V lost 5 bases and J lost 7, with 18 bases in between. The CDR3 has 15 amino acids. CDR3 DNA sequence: TGTGCCAGCAGCCCCTCGAGGGGTTTAAGGAATGAGCAGTTCTTC. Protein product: CASSPSRGLRNEQFF.

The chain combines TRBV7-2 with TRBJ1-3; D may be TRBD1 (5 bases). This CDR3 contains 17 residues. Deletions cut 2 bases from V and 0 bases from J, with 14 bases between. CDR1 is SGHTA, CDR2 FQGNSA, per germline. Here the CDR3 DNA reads TGTGCCAGCAGCTTAATGGGGGGGTTAAGCTCTGGAAACACCATATATTTT. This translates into CASSLMGGLSSGNTIYF.

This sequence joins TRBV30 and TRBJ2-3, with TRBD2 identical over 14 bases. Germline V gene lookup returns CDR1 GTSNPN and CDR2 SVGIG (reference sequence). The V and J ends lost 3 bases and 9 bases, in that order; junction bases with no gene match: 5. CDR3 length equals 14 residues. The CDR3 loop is CAWRRGLAGETQYF. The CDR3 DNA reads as TGTGCCTGGAGGAGGGGACTAGCGGGAGAAACGCAGTATTTT.

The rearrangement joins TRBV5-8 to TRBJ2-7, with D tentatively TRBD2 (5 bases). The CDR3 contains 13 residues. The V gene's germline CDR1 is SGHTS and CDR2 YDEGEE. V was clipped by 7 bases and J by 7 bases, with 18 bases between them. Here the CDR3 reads CASSPHLRGEQYF. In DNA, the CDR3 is TGTGCCAGCTCGCCGCATCTTCGAGGGGAGCAGTACTTC.

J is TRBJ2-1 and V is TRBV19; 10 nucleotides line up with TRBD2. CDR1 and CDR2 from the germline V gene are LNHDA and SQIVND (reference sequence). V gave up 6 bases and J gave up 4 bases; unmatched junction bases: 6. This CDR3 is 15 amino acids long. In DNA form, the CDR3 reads TGTGCCAGTAGCCGAAGCGGGAGGGGTTACAATGAGCAGTTCTTC. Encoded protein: CASSRSGRGYNEQFF.

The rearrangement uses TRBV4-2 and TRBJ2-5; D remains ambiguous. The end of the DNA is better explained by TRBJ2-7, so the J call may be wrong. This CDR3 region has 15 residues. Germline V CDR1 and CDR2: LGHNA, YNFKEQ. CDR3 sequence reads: CASSQDVGKTYEQYF. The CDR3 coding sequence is TGTGCCAGCAGCCAAGACGTTGGGAAGACCTACGAGCAGTACTTC.

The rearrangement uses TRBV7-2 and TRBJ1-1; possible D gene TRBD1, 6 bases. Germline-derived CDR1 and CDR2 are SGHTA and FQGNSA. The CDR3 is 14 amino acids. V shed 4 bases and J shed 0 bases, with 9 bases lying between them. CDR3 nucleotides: TGTGCCAGCAGCTACGACAGGTTGAACACTGAAGCTTTCTTT. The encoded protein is CASSYDRLNTEAFF.

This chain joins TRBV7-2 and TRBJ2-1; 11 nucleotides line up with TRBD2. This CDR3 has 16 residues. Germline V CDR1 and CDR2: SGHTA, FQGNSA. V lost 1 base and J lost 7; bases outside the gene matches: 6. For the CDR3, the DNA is TGTGCCAGCAGCTTAGTAGGTCTAGCGGGGGGTAATGAGCAGTTCTTC. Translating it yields CASSLVGLAGGNEQFF.

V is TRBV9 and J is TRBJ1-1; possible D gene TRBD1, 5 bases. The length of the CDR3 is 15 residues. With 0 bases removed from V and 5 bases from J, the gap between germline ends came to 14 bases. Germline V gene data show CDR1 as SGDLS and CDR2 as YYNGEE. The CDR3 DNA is TGTGCCAGCAGCGTAGCTGCGCAGGGAGGAACTGAAGCTTTCTTT. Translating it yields CASSVAAQGGTEAFF.

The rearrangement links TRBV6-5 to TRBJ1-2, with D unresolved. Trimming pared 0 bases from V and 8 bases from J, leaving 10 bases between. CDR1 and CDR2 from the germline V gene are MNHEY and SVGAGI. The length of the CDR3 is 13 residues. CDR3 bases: TGTGCCAGCAGTTACTCGGGTTCGGGAGGCTACACCTTC. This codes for CASSYSGSGGYTF.

CDR3 loop: CASSLGAGSYEQYF. DNA for the CDR3: TGCGCCAGCAGCTTGGGAGCAGGGTCCTACGAGCAGTACTTC. The rearrangement uses TRBV5-1 and TRBJ2-5; a weak D match, TRBD1 (5 bases). The DNA matches TRBJ2-7 better at its end, which makes the J call doubtful. Germline CDR1 and CDR2: SGHRS and YFSETQ. CDR3 length: 14 residues.

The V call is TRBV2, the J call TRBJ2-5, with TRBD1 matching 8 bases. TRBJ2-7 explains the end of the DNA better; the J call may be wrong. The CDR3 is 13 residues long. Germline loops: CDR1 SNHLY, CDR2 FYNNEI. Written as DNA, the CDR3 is TGTGCCAGCAGTGTGCGACAGGGGAACGAGCAGTACTTC. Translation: CASSVRQGNEQYF.

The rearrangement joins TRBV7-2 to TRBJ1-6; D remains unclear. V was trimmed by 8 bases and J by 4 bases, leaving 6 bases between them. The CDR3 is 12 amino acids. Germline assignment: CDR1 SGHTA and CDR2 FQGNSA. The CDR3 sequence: CASGRYNSPLHF. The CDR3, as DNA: TGTGCCAGCGGGCGATATAATTCACCCCTCCACTTT. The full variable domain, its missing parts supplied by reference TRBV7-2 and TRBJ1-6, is GAGVSQSPSNKVTEKGKDVELRCDPISGHTALYWYRQSLGQGLEFLIYFQGNSAPDKSGLPSDRFSAERTGGSVSTLTIQRTQQEDSAVYLCASGRYNSPLHFGNGTRLTVT.

CDR3 sequence (DNA): TGTGCCAGCACTCCTAGCGGGGCTAATACGCAGTATTTT. This encodes CASTPSGANTQYF. This chain joins TRBV5-4 and TRBJ2-3, with 9 bases fitting TRBD2. The CDR3 contains 13 residues. CDR1 SGHNT and CDR2 YYREEE come from the germline V gene (reference sequence). The V segment lost 6 bases and the J segment 7 bases; nucleotides outside the gene matches: 6. Full variable domain (rest looked up from reference TRBV5-4 and TRBJ2-3): ETGVTQSPTHLIKTRGQQVTLRCSSQSGHNTVSWYQQALGQGPQFIFQYYREEENGRGNFPPRFSGLQFPNYSSELNVNALELDDSALYLCASTPSGANTQYFGPGTRLTVL.

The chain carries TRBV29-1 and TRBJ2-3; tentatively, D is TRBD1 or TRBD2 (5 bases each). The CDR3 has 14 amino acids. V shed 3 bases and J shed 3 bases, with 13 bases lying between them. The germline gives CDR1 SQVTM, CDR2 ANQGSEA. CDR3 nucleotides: TGCAGCGTTGAGGGGGTAGGGGTGACAGATACGCAGTATTTT. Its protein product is CSVEGVGVTDTQYF.

The DNA of the CDR3 is TGTGCCAGCAGCTTATCTTCAGAGACCCAGTACTTC. Its translation: CASSLSSETQYF. The chain couples TRBV7-6 to TRBJ2-5; D remains ambiguous. CDR1 and CDR2 (germline): SGHVS, FNYEAQ. V dropped 2 bases and J dropped 4 bases, with 5 bases sitting between them. This CDR3 has 12 residues.

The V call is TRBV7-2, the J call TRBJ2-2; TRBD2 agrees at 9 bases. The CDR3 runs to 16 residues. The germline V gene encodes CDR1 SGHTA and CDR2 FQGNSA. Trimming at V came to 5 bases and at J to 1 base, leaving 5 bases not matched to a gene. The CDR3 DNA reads TGTGCCAGCAGCCGACCGACTAGCGGGAACACCGGGGAGCTGTTTTTT. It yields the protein CASSRPTSGNTGELFF.

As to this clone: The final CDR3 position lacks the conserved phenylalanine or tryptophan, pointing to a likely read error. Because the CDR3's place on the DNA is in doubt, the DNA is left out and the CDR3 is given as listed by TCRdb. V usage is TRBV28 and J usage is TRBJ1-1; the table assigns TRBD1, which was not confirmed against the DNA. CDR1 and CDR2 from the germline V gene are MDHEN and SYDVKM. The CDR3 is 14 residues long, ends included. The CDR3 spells CASARTGGANKTFI.

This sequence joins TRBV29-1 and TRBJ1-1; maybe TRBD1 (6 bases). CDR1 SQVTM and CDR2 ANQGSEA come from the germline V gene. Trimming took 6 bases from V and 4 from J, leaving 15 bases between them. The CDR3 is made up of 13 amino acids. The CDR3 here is CSVTRGGGTEAFF. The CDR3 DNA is TGCAGCGTCACCAGGGGAGGTGGCACTGAAGCTTTCTTT.

The CDR3 protein is CASNPHRGQLYGYTF. Here the CDR3 DNA reads TGTGCCAGTAACCCACACAGGGGGCAACTCTATGGCTACACCTTC. The V and J genes are TRBV19 and TRBJ1-2; TRBD1 aligns across 9 bases. CDR3 size: 15 residues. Germline V CDR1 and CDR2: LNHDA, SQIVND (reference sequence). J was trimmed by 4 bases and V by 7 bases; bases with no gene match: 10.

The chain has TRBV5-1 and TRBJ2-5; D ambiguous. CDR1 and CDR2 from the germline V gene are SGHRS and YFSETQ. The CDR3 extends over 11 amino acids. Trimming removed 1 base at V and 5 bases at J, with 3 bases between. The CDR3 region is CASSLMETQYF. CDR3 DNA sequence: TGCGCCAGCAGCTTGATGGAGACCCAGTACTTC.